A selection of T cell receptor beta chains follows, all from one sample in a study of blood T cell repertoires in COVID-19. This table comes from immunoSEQ multiplex PCR, and its TCRdb copy is limited to in-frame clones, with some not included. The sample lists about 75,000 clones, roughly nine tenths seen once, with about 2.7% in the top ten. Sequencing was done on a sample of peripheral blood. The receptors were gathered from a human donor in a cohort sampled during active COVID-19. Each CDR3 is given with its conserved first and last residue. D genes are given only for firm matches. Size tells how often a clone was seen (once, few, many) or the class of an expanded clone, and some rows leave it out.

DNA,CDR3,V,J,size,D
TGTGCCAGCAAGGGGCCAGGAAACACCATATATTTT,CASKGPGNTIYF,TRBV27,TRBJ1-3,-,-
TGTGCCAGCAGCTTACTCAGGGTGGCAGCCTATAATTCACCCCTCCACTTT,CASSLLRVAAYNSPLHF,TRBV7-2,TRBJ1-6,-,-
TGTGCCAGCAGCTCCGCATTTGGGGGACAGGGACTTAATGAAAAACTGTTTTTT,CASSSAFGGQGLNEKLFF,TRBV7-6,TRBJ1-4,-,TRBD1
TGTGCCAGCAGCCTCCAGGGGGCGATCTACGAGCAGTACTTC,CASSLQGAIYEQYF,TRBV13,TRBJ2-7,-,TRBD1
TGTGCCAGCAGTTATGAAGGGGAGGTCCACGAGCAGTACTTC,CASSYEGEVHEQYF,TRBV6-6,TRBJ2-7,once,-
TGTGCCAGCAGTTACCCCCAGGGACTTGGCACAGATACGCAGTATTTT,CASSYPQGLGTDTQYF,TRBV6-2/TRBV6-3,TRBJ2-3,-,-
TGTGCCAGCAGTCAAACTAGTTACGAGCAGTACTTC,CASSQTSYEQYF,TRBV28,TRBJ2-7,-,-
TGCGCCAGCAGCCAAGAAATTGTGGGACAGGGTTTTAACGAGCAGTACTTC,CASSQEIVGQGFNEQYF,TRBV4-1,TRBJ2-7,-,TRBD1
TGTGCCAGCAGTTCACAGGGTATTGGGGCGAACACTGAAGCTTTCTTT,CASSSQGIGANTEAFF,TRBV7-9,TRBJ1-1,once,-
TGTGCCAGTACCTGGCTGAATCAGCCCCAGCATTTT,CASTWLNQPQHF,TRBV2,TRBJ1-5,once,-
TGTGCCAGCAGTCAATCCTCGGGACGGGGGTTGCGGACCCAGTACTTC,CASSQSSGRGLRTQYF,TRBV28,TRBJ2-5,-,-
TGTGCCAGCAGCCAAGCCGGAGGCAACAATGAGCAGTTCTTC,CASSQAGGNNEQFF,TRBV3-1/TRBV3-2,TRBJ2-1,-,-
TGTGCCAGCTCCCCTAGATGGAGCGGGGGGTCTTTAGCAGATACGCAGTATTTT,CASSPRWSGGSLADTQYF,TRBV9,TRBJ2-3,-,TRBD2
TGTGCCAGCAGCTTTGGAGGCACCGGGGAGCTGTTTTTT,CASSFGGTGELFF,TRBV11-3,TRBJ2-2,-,-
TGTGCCAGCAGATCCCCCGTAGCCTACGAGCAGTACTTC,CASRSPVAYEQYF,TRBV7-2,TRBJ2-7,once,-
TGTGCCAGCAGCACCCGGACTAGCGAAAAATACGAGCAGTACTTC,CASSTRTSEKYEQYF,TRBV7-9,TRBJ2-7,-,TRBD2
TGTGCCAGCAGTTTCTCTAGCGAGCAGTTCTTC,CASSFSSEQFF,TRBV27,TRBJ2-1,-,-
TGTGCCTTAGCGCGTAATAGCAATCAGCCCCAGCATTTT,CALARNSNQPQHF,TRBV30,TRBJ1-5,-,-
TGTGCCAGCAGTTACTCTCTCACACGCCCTCTTAATGAGCAGTTCTTC,CASSYSLTRPLNEQFF,TRBV6-2/TRBV6-3,TRBJ2-1,-,-
TGCGCCAGCAGCTTAACCGGGTCAGGGCCCTACGAGCAGTACTTC,CASSLTGSGPYEQYF,TRBV5-1,TRBJ2-7,-,-
TGTGCCAGCAGCGTAGCTCCCACAGAGAACACTGAAGCTTTCTTT,CASSVAPTENTEAFF,TRBV9,TRBJ1-1,-,-
TGTGCCAGCTCCCCCAATGTAGATTACACCTTC,CASSPNVDYTF,TRBV18,TRBJ1-2,-,-
TGTGCCAGCTCACGTTCCATCAATCAGCCCCAGCATTTT,CASSRSINQPQHF,TRBV18,TRBJ1-5,-,-
TGCAGCGTTGAAGCCCTTGCCGGGACAGGGGTATCTGGAAACACCATATATTTT,CSVEALAGTGVSGNTIYF,TRBV29-1,TRBJ1-3,-,TRBD1
TGTGCCAGCTCACCACCGGGACAGGGGATAACCAAAAACATTCAGTACTTC,CASSPPGQGITKNIQYF,TRBV18,TRBJ2-4,-,TRBD1
TGTGCCAGCAGCGAGGACAGGGGGGCCATTCAGCCCCAGCATTTT,CASSEDRGAIQPQHF,TRBV5-8,TRBJ1-5,-,TRBD1
TGTGCCAGCAGTGAATTCGGTAGCGGGAGCAATGAGCAGTTCTTC,CASSEFGSGSNEQFF,TRBV25-1,TRBJ2-1,once,TRBD2
TGTGCCAGCAGTTTAGGCCGGGAAATCACAGATACGCAGTATTTT,CASSLGREITDTQYF,TRBV27,TRBJ2-3,-,-
TGTGCCAGCAGCGCCGGTGGGACAGGCAACACAGATACGCAGTATTTT,CASSAGGTGNTDTQYF,TRBV5-4,TRBJ2-3,-,TRBD1
TGTGCCAGCAGTTCTGGGGCGTACAATGAGCAGTTCTTC,CASSSGAYNEQFF,TRBV11-2,TRBJ2-1,-,-
TGTGCCAGCAGCCCAATACAGGGAGAGACCCAGTACTTC,CASSPIQGETQYF,TRBV7-9,TRBJ2-5,-,-
TGTGCCAGTAGTTTTACAGGGGCCAATCAGCCCCAGCATTTT,CASSFTGANQPQHF,TRBV19,TRBJ1-5,-,TRBD1
TGTGCCAGCAGTTGGGGGACAGGGGGCTATTCACCCCTCCACTTT,CASSWGTGGYSPLHF,TRBV27,TRBJ1-6,once,TRBD1
TGTGCCAGCAGAGGGGCGGCAATGAACACTGAAGCTTTCTTT,CASRGAAMNTEAFF,TRBV5-4,TRBJ1-1,-,-
TGTGCCAGCAGTTACGGGGCATCCCAGTACTTC,CASSYGASQYF,TRBV6-2/TRBV6-3,TRBJ2-5,-,-
TGCGCCAGCAGTGCCCGACAGGGTTTAGTGACCCAGTACTTC,CASSARQGLVTQYF,TRBV10-2,TRBJ2-5,-,TRBD1
TGCGCCAGCAGCTTGGGGGGGACAGGAATGGACACTGAAGCTTTCTTT,CASSLGGTGMDTEAFF,TRBV5-1,TRBJ1-1,-,TRBD1
TGCGCCAGCAGCCCAGTGGTGGGCAACCAAGAGACCCAGTACTTC,CASSPVVGNQETQYF,TRBV5-1,TRBJ2-5,-,-
TGCGCCAGCAGCGGTGGCAGGGCCACTGAAGCTTTCTTT,CASSGGRATEAFF,TRBV5-1,TRBJ1-1,-,-
TGTGCCAGCACCTCCTCAATGGTGGGCAGTTTT,CASTSSMVGSF,TRBV6-6,TRBJ2-3,-,-
TGTGCCAGCAGCATGAGCACAGGGGGCTTTAATGAAAAACTGTTTTTT,CASSMSTGGFNEKLFF,TRBV9,TRBJ1-4,-,TRBD1
TGTGCCAGCAGTGCTGACAGGGGGCTAAACACCATATATTTT,CASSADRGLNTIYF,TRBV5-6,TRBJ1-3,-,TRBD1
TGCGCCAGCAGCCACGTACAGGGTGGCTACACCTTC,CASSHVQGGYTF,TRBV4-3,TRBJ1-2,-,-
TGTGCCAGCAGCCAATACAGTGTTACGCAGTATTTT,CASSQYSVTQYF,TRBV3-1/TRBV3-2,TRBJ2-3,-,-
TGTGCCAGCAGTTCAGGACTAGCGCTGGCGTGGGAGACCCAGTACTTC,CASSSGLALAWETQYF,TRBV6-7,TRBJ2-5,-,TRBD2
TGTGCCAGCTCCCCCGATTCCCGGGGAGCCCAGTACTTC,CASSPDSRGAQYF,TRBV18,TRBJ2-5,-,-
TGCGCCAGCAGTGAGTCGCTAGCGGGAGCACAAGAGACCCAGTACTTC,CASSESLAGAQETQYF,TRBV10-1,TRBJ2-5,-,TRBD2
TGTGCCAGCAGACCACGGGGATCCTCCTACAATGAGCAGTTCTTC,CASRPRGSSYNEQFF,TRBV28,TRBJ2-1,-,-
TGCGCCAGCAGCCTCCAGGGTTATGAGCAGTTCTTC,CASSLQGYEQFF,TRBV5-1,TRBJ2-1,-,-